This TCR beta chain was captured by sequencing in a study of cytomegalovirus exposure and HLA in healthy donors (dated by TCRdb to 2017 to 2019). Notes on the research overall: An earlier analysis of under 600 of the donors reported 250 to 300 Gb of sequence data and some 100 million unique TCR beta sequences from about 179 million T cells. An early release covering about 600 HLA-typed donors comprised about 300 gigabases of sequencing data and some 79 million unique TCR sequences. Among the approximately 400 genotyped donors, about 85% belonged to the genetic ancestry cluster associated with self-reported Caucasian donors. The study aimed to test whether cataloging public T cell receptors could reveal signatures of past pathogen exposure. Using immunosequencing, the study profiled T cell repertoires from fewer than 850 subjects and related those repertoires to cytomegalovirus serostatus. Along with the roughly 670-subject first cohort, a separate validation cohort of over a hundred different subjects was used. To predict cytomegalovirus infection status, the study combined high-throughput TCR immunosequencing, statistical association of individual TCRs with disease status, and machine learning. To study patterns of TCR occurrence, a later analysis re-analyzed previously published TCR beta repertoires from 500 to 850 donors and added high-resolution HLA genotyping. Rather than using new phenotypic data, the later analysis identified candidate immune exposures from TCR beta sequences and from how often those sequences occurred across donors. An earlier analysis of 587 of the donors applied high-throughput TCR beta sequencing to assess whether each TCR beta V gene segment acted as functional or pseudogenic. Donor age, sex, ethnicity and CMV serostatus were compiled alongside the repertoire data. In a later genetic analysis, genome-wide SNP genotypes for about three fifths of the roughly 670 donors were used, and that subset was treated as a discovery cohort. All discovery cohort repertoires had been generated using a single sequencing platform. HLA typing covered class I and class II loci at four-digit resolution. The number of donors typed differed by locus, with roughly 620-640 for A, B, C, DRB1 and DQB1, more than 500 for DQA1, 600 to 610 for DPA1, and some 450 for DPB1. About five DR-DQ haplotypes were treated as single units for association and clustering because of strong linkage in the cohort. Among about 400 genotyped donors of the cohort, an average of around 250,000 unique TCR beta nucleotide sequences was sequenced per donor, of which 15% to 20% were non-productive.

CDR1 LGHNA and CDR2 YSLEER are derived from the germline V gene. The trim is 0 bases for V and 3 bases for J, with a gap of 6 bases between the germline ends. The CDR3 contains 13 residues, cysteine and phenylalanine counted. Left in the record is the CDR3 DNA by itself, 39 bases read in frame from the first base. The cohort was made up of around 720 healthy bone marrow donors. All cohort members were sampled while nominally healthy, although unrecorded immune exposures were likely present. The donor was CMV seronegative and belonged to the group of around 400 seronegative cohort members. Each donor provided a peripheral blood sample, and peripheral blood mononuclear cells were used for TCR beta sequencing. The Qiagen DNeasy Blood Extraction Kit was used to extract genomic DNA from the blood cell samples. What the work shows at the level of the full study, not this receptor alone: According to a later genetic analysis, donors in an Asian-associated ancestry cluster had fewer N-insertions in productive TCRs than the approximately 670-donor mean. A later analysis found that HLA-associated TCR beta chains were more clonally expanded and had lower generation probabilities than equally common non-associated chains. Because counts were too low, about 18 rarely observed V segments, including chromosome 9 orphons, were left out of the earlier analysis of 587 of the donors. According to a later analysis, parvovirus B19, influenza, CMV and Epstein-Barr virus appeared linked to several top co-occurrence clusters. In a later analysis, most CMV-associated TCR beta chains were found to appear HLA-restricted, with HLA associations seemingly driven largely by CMV exposure. It was suggested by the authors that the approach could potentially be generalized to other disease states and immunological phenotypes. For the cohort, immune exposure information was limited to CMV serostatus. The study listed 150 to 200 TCR beta chains as associated with cytomegalovirus. Because HLA typing was unavailable for some donors at each locus, only the typed subset was used in association tests. In an earlier analysis of more than 450 of the donors, most TCR beta V segments were observed in productive rearrangements about 90% or about 30% of the time, broadly matching IMGT annotations. In a later analysis, TCR association rates were found to vary across HLA loci, with the most associated TCRs seen for DRB1 alleles and the fewest for HLA-C alleles. Correlated functional status among segregating V segments might be attributable to linkage disequilibrium, but an unknown experimental factor could not be ruled out. A further reported finding was that TCR beta sequences accurately predicted the HLA-A and HLA-B alleles for most subjects in the first cohort. A cluster of highly shared sequence variants was judged likely to be a technical artifact of the sequencing pipeline. At a false discovery rate of 0.05, a later analysis linked 15,000 to 20,000 TCR beta sequences to specific HLA alleles. The classifier was reported to diagnose cytomegalovirus status with high specificity and sensitivity in both the original and validation cohorts. An association between a missense DCLRE1C variant and V-gene and J-gene trimming of TCR beta chains was found in a later genetic analysis and replicated in an independent cohort. Most TCR sequences were seen in very few donors, while some public TCRs were found in many individuals. A few of the identified cytomegalovirus-associated TCR beta chains were confirmed in vitro to be specific for cytomegalovirus antigens. Assigning TCR associations to individual alleles was difficult when HLA alleles, especially DR and DQ, strongly co-occurred. The cohort was sequenced for TCR beta chains only, and without alpha or paired-chain data the features that could be detected were limited. Some IMGT-functional V segments, including TRBV6-2 and TRBV6-3, could not be told apart with the 87-base-pair reads, so those segments were excluded. Sequencing depth was assumed to be roughly uniform across donors in the presence/absence analyses, though that assumption may not hold.

The library was generated by the immunoSEQ multiplex PCR assay. For the multiplex PCR, a mixture combining 60 forward primers for TCR Vbeta segments and 13 reverse primers for TCR Jbeta segments was used. The CDR3 region of rearranged TCR beta genes was amplified from genomic DNA with a multiplex PCR assay. The amplified TCR beta libraries were sequenced on the Illumina HiSeq System as 87-base-pair reads. Per the source publication's procedure: In a later analysis, some 80 million unique TCR beta chains were counted across the roughly 610 repertoires, and roughly 11 million of these chains were shared by at least two donors. To remove PCR and sequencing errors, raw reads were error-corrected and collapsed into unique sequences using a nearest-neighbor algorithm that merged closely related sequences. CDR3 sequences were aligned to IMGT reference sequences to assign V, D and J gene segments. Each retained sequence needed at least a six-nucleotide match to both a V gene segment and a J gene segment. Rearrangements were classified as productive when the CDR3 lacked stop codons and remained in frame with V and J, and all other rearrangements were classified as non-productive. CDR3 was defined according to IMGT convention as the region running from the second conserved V-encoded cysteine to the conserved J-encoded phenylalanine. In an earlier analysis of around 570 of the donors, sequences lacking an unambiguous match to a single V gene segment were excluded. In an earlier analysis of some 590 of the donors, V segments were called functional above 56.7% productive rearrangements and were called segregating when the between-donor standard deviation exceeded 5%. To diagnose cytomegalovirus status from the catalog of TCR beta chain sequences, a statistical classification framework was built. A later analysis assigned V and J genes by comparing TCR nucleotide sequences with IMGT/GENE-DB human TR gene sequences. The TCRdist pipeline was used in a later analysis to assign CDR3 sequences and most-parsimonious VDJ recombination scenarios. In a later analysis, each TCR beta chain was defined by its CDR3 amino acid sequence together with its V-gene family, and reads lacking a unique V-gene family were excluded. As a way to deal with suspected cross-contamination and a sequencing artifact, a later analysis dropped 450 to 600 nucleotide sequences that were highly shared and had low generation probability. For each public chain, a later analysis derived a clonal expansion index from normalized ranks of inferred template counts within each repertoire. Generation probabilities in a later analysis came from a VDJ recombination model fitted to out-of-frame rearrangements, and those results were checked against IGoR. A later analysis scored TCR-TCR, TCR-HLA and TCR-CMV co-occurrence with hypergeometric tests, applying a repertoire-size bias correction to TCR pairs. A later analysis estimated false discovery rates by permuting HLA or CMV assignments 20 times. A later analysis grouped co-occurring TCRs with DBSCAN, adding TCRdist sequence similarity when clustering within HLA-allele-positive subsets. Co-occurrence clustering excluded repertoires with fewer than 30,000 or more than 120,000 public chains, plus five with anomalous nucleotide sharing. In its TCRdb copy, this immuneACCESS table keeps in-frame sequences only and misses some clones. Where compared with another copy, unresolved V genes explain less than half of these, and the others have no known cause. V and J calls and clone size are copied from that table; D and trimming were computed from the DNA. The sample contains roughly 170,000 clones, approximately 80% of them found a single time. The biggest ten clones account for about 2.3% of the sample.

This clone was found a few times. No cognate antigen has been identified for it. Qualities for individual bases were not recorded, and no much larger clone is one base off. The sequence joins TRBV4-3 to TRBJ2-7; the D gene assignment is ambiguous. The origin of this receptor is a young woman in good health and CMV-seronegative. Sequenced material: PBMCs. CDR3 sequence: CASSQDRSYEQYF. The nucleotide sequence reads as follows: TGCGCCAGCAGCCAAGATAGGAGCTACGAGCAGTACTTC.